Shown below are 5 T cell receptor beta chains from a single sample sequenced in a study of shared clonotypes between healthy human individuals. TCRdb keeps only in-frame clones here, not all; method: immunoSEQ multiplex PCR. The sample contains under 850,000 clones, about two thirds of which appear only once. The sample was memory CD4+ T cells sorted from blood. Stated subset: CD45RA-negative fraction. These receptors came from a woman aged 25-40 years in good health.

V usage is TRBV10-2 and J usage is TRBJ2-2, with 8 bases aligning to TRBD2. The ends lost 6 bases at V and 5 bases at J; junction bases unmatched: 11. Germline V gene data show CDR1 as WSHSY and CDR2 as SAAADI. This CDR3 has 16 amino acids. In nucleotides, the CDR3 is TGCGCCAGCAGCCATACCGGGAGGGCCGGTACCGGGGAGCTGTTTTTT. Translated, it gives CASSHTGRAGTGELFF.

This clone came up once. The V gene is TRBV4-2, the J gene TRBJ1-5; tentative D call: TRBD1 (5 bases). Germline assignment: CDR1 LGHNA and CDR2 YNFKEQ. The CDR3 is made up of 14 amino acids. Trimming removed 3 bases at V and 11 bases at J, with 17 bases between. This CDR3 reads CASSQSGAARAQHF. The DNA of the CDR3 is TGTGCCAGCAGCCAGTCCGGGGCCGCGAGGGCCCAGCATTTT.

The chain recombines TRBV18 with TRBJ2-1; D perhaps matches TRBD1 (6 bases). The length of the CDR3 is 14 residues. V was trimmed by 4 bases and J by 7 bases, leaving 14 bases between them. Germline assignment: CDR1 KGHSH and CDR2 LQKENI. DNA for the CDR3: TGTGCCAGCTCACTAGGGCAGGGGCGGAATGAGCAGTTCTTC. Translation gives CASSLGQGRNEQFF.

This clone was observed many times. DNA of the CDR3: TGTGCCAGCAGCCCCCGACTAGCGGGAGAGGCTAATGAGCAGTTCTTC. This encodes CASSPRLAGEANEQFF. This chain joins TRBV7-9 and TRBJ2-1; 12 positions agree with TRBD2. The trim removed 5 bases at V and 7 bases at J, leaving 9 bases unmatched. This CDR3 contains 16 residues. The V gene's germline CDR1 is SEHNR and CDR2 FQNEAQ (reference sequence).

This chain joins TRBV5-4 and TRBJ2-3; the match to TRBD2 covers 11 bases. Germline V lookup: CDR1 SGHNT, CDR2 YYREEE (reference sequence). This CDR3 contains 16 residues. With 2 bases clipped from V and 3 bases from J, the junction kept 5 bases outside the gene matches. For the CDR3, the DNA is TGTGCCAGCAGCTTCACTAGCGGGAGCGGTACAGATACGCAGTATTTT. As protein: CASSFTSGSGTDTQYF.